This TCR beta chain was identified during a study of blood T cell repertoires in COVID-19. Study-level information: Acute and convalescent COVID-19 samples came from the United States, Italy and Spain.

The cohort comprised adults aged 18 to 89 years residing in approximately 22 US areas. Authors' data handling: By means of reference gene primer amplification, nucleated cell counts were estimated. This table comes from immunoSEQ multiplex PCR, and its TCRdb copy is limited to in-frame clones, with some not included. V and J calls plus clone size are reproduced from that table; the DNA served to infer D and trimming. The sample shows some 510,000 clones, approximately 88% of them seen only once. CDR1 is MNHEY and CDR2 is SVGEGT in the germline V gene. The CDR3 has 14 residues. V lost 2 bases and J lost 5, with 10 bases in between.

The chain is built from TRBV6-2 or TRBV6-3 and TRBJ1-5, with D possibly matching TRBD1 (5 bases). The source is a woman aged 35 to 49 who had recovered from COVID-19. The sequencing input was PBMCs or T cells enriched from blood (not recorded which). CDR3 coding DNA: TGTGCCAGCAGTTACGGTGGGGGGGATCAGCCCCAGCATTTT. It codes for CASSYGGGDQPQHF.